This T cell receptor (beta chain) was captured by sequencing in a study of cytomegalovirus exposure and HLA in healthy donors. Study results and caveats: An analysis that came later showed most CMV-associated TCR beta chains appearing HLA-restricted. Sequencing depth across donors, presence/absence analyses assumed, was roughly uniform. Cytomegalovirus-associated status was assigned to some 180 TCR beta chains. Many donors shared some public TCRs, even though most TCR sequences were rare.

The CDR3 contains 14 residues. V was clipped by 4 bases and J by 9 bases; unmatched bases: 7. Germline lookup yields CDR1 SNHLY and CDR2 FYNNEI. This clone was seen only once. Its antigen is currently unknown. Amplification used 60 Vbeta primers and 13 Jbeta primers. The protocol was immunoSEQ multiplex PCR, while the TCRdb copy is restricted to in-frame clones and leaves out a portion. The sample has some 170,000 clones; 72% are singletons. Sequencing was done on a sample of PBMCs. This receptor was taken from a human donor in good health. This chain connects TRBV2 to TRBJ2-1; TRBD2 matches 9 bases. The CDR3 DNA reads TGTGCCAGCAGTGTAGGCGGGGGGGCCGGTGAGCAGTTCTTC. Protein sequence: CASSVGGGAGEQFF.